This T cell receptor beta chain was sequenced in a study of blood T cells in healthy people across ages. General study points: Roughly linear age-related decline in beta diversity appeared, significant by age around 36.

Combining a sample-barcoded 5' primer with a J-beta primer mix, a second PCR ran for 7 to 11 cycles. One entry per CDR3 protein, called by TCRdb with MiXCR from the 5' RACE reads. This table has more than 1,400,000 distinct CDR3 sequences, approximately 38% appearing once. Losses at the gene ends were 8 bases for V and 3 bases for J; bases not matched to a gene: 6. This CDR3 contains 13 residues. Germline values: CDR1 MDHEN, CDR2 SYDVKM. Turning to this clonotype: Its antigen is not known.

This clonotype originated in a woman between 18 and 30 years old in good health. The sequencing sample was made of blood. This sequence joins TRBV28 and TRBJ1-2; TRBD1 aligns across 7 bases. This CDR3 is CASSGQADYGYTF. The CDR3 nucleotides are TGTGCCAGCTCCGGACAGGCTGACTATGGCTACACCTTC.